The present T cell receptor (beta chain) was sequenced within a study of blood T cells in healthy people across ages. Looking at the study overall: Per two T cells, template switching captured roughly one barcoded beta molecule. Regarding the study as a whole: Using unsorted PBMCs precluded a conclusive naive versus antigen-experienced comparison.

Using a J-beta primer mix together with a sample-barcoded 5' primer, a second PCR was run for roughly 6 to 12 cycles. The authors tagged each cDNA molecule using a template-switch adaptor with 12 random nucleotides. TCRdb re-derived calls from the 5' RACE reads in MiXCR, one entry per CDR3 protein. The table records just over 1 million distinct CDR3 sequences, over 35% of them present only once. Donors were healthy Caucasian individuals from Russia aged about 6 to 100. This clonotype was seen a handful of times. The antigen remains unidentified. This TCR derives from an older woman in good health. Sequencing was performed on blood.

The CDR3 region has the DNA TGTGCCAGCAGTCCCTTATCGGTGGACAGGGGTTACGAGCAGTACTTC. Its translation is CASSPLSVDRGYEQYF. The chain links TRBV12-3 or TRBV12-4 to TRBJ2-7; 9 bases are a match to TRBD1. The trim removed 5 bases at V and 4 bases at J, leaving 12 bases unmatched. This CDR3 region has 16 residues.